The 32 T cell receptor beta chains reported below all come from one sample, sequenced in a study of T cell responses to AZD1222 COVID-19 vaccine. Data came from immunoSEQ multiplex PCR; TCRdb stores just in-frame clones and leaves some out. This sample yields about 150,000 clones, of which over 85% are seen a single time; approximately 20% belongs to the top ten. This material consisted of peripheral blood, taken on day 0 of AZD1222 vaccination. These receptors were taken from an adult in good health.

The rearrangement links TRBV19 to TRBJ1-5; D remains unclear. The CDR3 loop spans 14 amino acids. Trimming cost V 8 bases and J 7 bases, with 18 bases left between them. CDR1 LNHDA and CDR2 SQIVND come from the germline V gene (reference sequence). The CDR3 region has the DNA TGTGCCAGTCCCCCCGGCGGTTGGGGACAGCCCCAGCATTTT. Residues: CASPPGGWGQPQHF.

This chain connects TRBV15 to TRBJ1-5, with D possibly matching TRBD1 (6 bases). With 0 bases removed from V and 2 bases from J, the gap between germline ends came to 17 bases. Germline V gene sequence: CDR1 LNHNV, CDR2 YYDKDF (reference sequence). The CDR3 totals 18 residues. The chain's CDR3 is CATSREVQGPSGNQPQHF. Here the CDR3 DNA reads TGTGCCACCAGCAGAGAGGTGCAGGGGCCCTCCGGCAATCAGCCCCAGCATTTT.

This clone showed up just a few times. The rearrangement uses TRBV7-9 and TRBJ2-7; a possible D gene is TRBD2 (6 bases). CDR1 and CDR2 (germline): SEHNR, FQNEAQ (reference sequence). The V gene lost 6 bases and the J gene lost 2 bases, with 11 bases spanning the gap. CDR3 length equals 13 residues. The CDR3 coding sequence is TGTGCCAGCAGTTGGGGGGATCCCTACGAGCAGTACTTC. Residues: CASSWGDPYEQYF.

CDR3 coding DNA: TGCGCCAGCAGCTCATCGACAGGTTGGGTCACTGAAGCTTTCTTT. Translating it yields CASSSSTGWVTEAFF. The rearrangement uses TRBV5-1 and TRBJ1-1; maybe TRBD1 (6 bases). Germline values: CDR1 SGHRS, CDR2 YFSETQ. V dropped 3 bases and J dropped 4 bases, with 16 bases sitting between them. The CDR3 has 15 amino acids.

The rearrangement links TRBV30 to TRBJ2-2; 8 bases map to TRBD2. J gave up 8 bases and V 2 bases, and 10 bases lay outside the gene matches. Germline V gene lookup returns CDR1 GTSNPN and CDR2 SVGIG (reference sequence). The CDR3 spans 15 residues. The CDR3, as DNA: TGTGCCTGGAGTCCCCCCCGGGGGGGCCTGGGGGAGCTGTTTTTT. Translating it yields CAWSPPRGGLGELFF.

V usage is TRBV6-5 and J usage is TRBJ1-5; D call uncertain. The CDR3 extends over 13 amino acids. V was trimmed by 6 bases and J by 1 base, leaving 7 bases between them. Germline CDR1 and CDR2: MNHEY and SVGAGI. The CDR3 DNA is TGTGCCAGCAGCACCCGGAGCAATCAGCCCCAGCATTTT. Translation: CASSTRSNQPQHF.

The CDR3 sequence is CAISEMDREGDTGELFF. The DNA of the CDR3 is TGTGCCATCAGTGAAATGGACAGGGAAGGGGACACCGGGGAGCTGTTTTTT. The V and J genes are TRBV10-3 and TRBJ2-2; the match to TRBD1 covers 8 bases. Looked up from germline, CDR1 is ENHRY and CDR2 is SYGVKD. The junction had 9 bases not matched to a gene; V was cut back by 3 bases and J by 3 bases. CDR3 length: 17 amino acids.

This chain joins TRBV5-1 and TRBJ2-2; D gene uncertain. Per germline, CDR1 SGHRS and CDR2 YFSETQ. This CDR3 contains 14 residues. Trimming took 1 base from V and 0 from J, leaving 4 bases between them. CDR3 region: CASSLRTNTGELFF. The CDR3 DNA reads as TGCGCCAGCAGCTTGAGGACGAACACCGGGGAGCTGTTTTTT.

This sequence joins TRBV19 and TRBJ2-1; 9 bases match TRBD2. The V and J ends lost 2 bases and 0 bases, in that order; junction bases with no gene match: 8. Germline CDR1 and CDR2: LNHDA and SQIVND (reference sequence). There are 18 residues in the CDR3. The CDR3 sequence: CASSIKVSSGISYNEQFF. The CDR3 DNA is TGTGCCAGTAGTATAAAGGTCTCTAGCGGGATCTCCTACAATGAGCAGTTCTTC.

The chain carries TRBV7-9 and TRBJ2-1; D not certain. CDR1 and CDR2 (germline): SEHNR, FQNEAQ (reference sequence). V was clipped by 8 bases and J by 3 bases, with 11 bases between them. The CDR3 is 13 residues long. The chain's CDR3 is CASFKWDYNEQFF. Here the CDR3 DNA reads TGTGCCAGCTTTAAGTGGGACTACAATGAGCAGTTCTTC.

The CDR3 bases are TGTGCCTGGAAAGTGTCAGTCCTGCGGGACACTGAAGCTTTCTTT. This translates into CAWKVSVLRDTEAFF. The rearrangement joins TRBV30 to TRBJ1-1; D gene ambiguous. V dropped 4 bases and J dropped 3 bases, with 18 bases sitting between them. The CDR3 is made up of 15 amino acids. The germline V gene encodes CDR1 GTSNPN and CDR2 SVGIG (reference sequence).

The chain combines TRBV28 with TRBJ2-2; tentatively, D is TRBD1 (5 bases). This CDR3 is 15 amino acids long. Trimming removed 3 bases from V and 6 bases from J, with 14 bases in between. Germline V CDR1 and CDR2: MDHEN, SYDVKM. The CDR3 loop reads CASSFPGYRAGELFF. The DNA of the CDR3 is TGTGCCAGCAGTTTCCCAGGGTATCGGGCCGGGGAGCTGTTTTTT.

The CDR3 bases are TGTGCCAGTAATGATGTGGGGGCCAGCAATCAGCCCCAGCATTTT. It yields the protein CASNDVGASNQPQHF. The rearrangement joins TRBV19 to TRBJ1-5; a possible D gene is TRBD1 (6 bases). The CDR3 totals 15 residues. Trimming cost V 7 bases and J 1 base, with 14 bases left between them. Per germline, CDR1 LNHDA and CDR2 SQIVND (reference sequence).

The CDR3 is CASSYLPGGYEQYF. CDR3 nucleotides: TGTGCCAGCAGTTACTTGCCGGGGGGCTACGAGCAGTACTTC. The gene calls are TRBV6-2 or TRBV6-3 and TRBJ2-7, with 7 bases aligning to TRBD2. Germline values: CDR1 MNHEY, CDR2 SVGEGT. J lost 3 bases, V lost 1 base, and 3 bases had no gene match. The CDR3 totals 14 residues.

V gene TRBV18 combines with J gene TRBJ2-3; 12 nucleotides match TRBD2. Germline values: CDR1 KGHSH, CDR2 LQKENI. The length of the CDR3 is 17 residues. V dropped 3 bases and J dropped 5; count of bases not matched to a gene: 9. CDR3 bases: TGTGCCAGCTCACCCTCCCGACTAGCGGGAGTGGTAGATACGCAGTATTTT. The encoded protein is CASSPSRLAGVVDTQYF.

This rearrangement joins TRBV5-6 to TRBJ1-6; 8 nucleotides match TRBD1. The CDR3 spans 16 residues. The V and J ends lost 0 bases and 3 bases, in that order; junction bases with no gene match: 2. CDR1 is SGHDT and CDR2 is YYEEEE in the germline V gene. The CDR3: CASSLDRGDYNSPLHF. The DNA of the CDR3 is TGTGCCAGCAGCTTGGACAGGGGGGACTATAATTCACCCCTCCACTTT.

CDR3 amino acids: CASSLDGLNYGYTF. The CDR3 coding sequence is TGTGCCAGCAGCTTGGATGGTCTCAACTATGGCTACACCTTC. The J gene is TRBJ1-2, the V gene TRBV5-6; D gene ambiguous. Germline values: CDR1 SGHDT, CDR2 YYEEEE. The CDR3 has 14 amino acids. V shed 0 bases and J shed 2 bases, with 8 bases lying between them.

This sequence joins TRBV6-2 or TRBV6-3 and TRBJ2-6; D possibly corresponds to TRBD1 (5 bases). The ends were cut back, 4 bases at V and 2 bases at J, with 12 bases in the middle. The germline V gene encodes CDR1 MNHEY and CDR2 SVGEGT. The CDR3 has 16 residues. CDR3 residues: CASSSPADTGANVLTF. Here the CDR3 DNA reads TGTGCCAGCAGTTCTCCCGCGGACACTGGGGCCAACGTCCTGACTTTC.

The J gene is TRBJ2-5, the V gene TRBV5-1; D not resolved. Germline values: CDR1 SGHRS, CDR2 YFSETQ. The CDR3 sequence is 15 residues long. Between the trimmed V and J ends, which lost 4 bases and 7 bases, there was a span of 20 bases. The CDR3 DNA reads TGCGCCAGCAGCCTCCGGGCCCAAGACTTAGGGACCCAGTACTTC. Translated, it gives CASSLRAQDLGTQYF.

The J gene is TRBJ1-1, the V gene TRBV28; D may be TRBD1 (5 bases). The CDR3 totals 12 residues. Per germline, CDR1 MDHEN and CDR2 SYDVKM. V lost 8 bases, J lost 1 base, and 8 bases lay in between. CDR3 coding DNA: TGTGCCAGCTTCCAGGGGAACACTGAAGCTTTCTTT. Encoded protein: CASFQGNTEAFF. Drawing the rest from reference TRBV28 and TRBJ1-1, the complete variable domain is DVKVTQSSRYLVKRTGEKVFLECVQDMDHENMFWYRQDPGLGLRLIYFSYDVKMKEKGDIPEGYSVSREKKERFSLILESASTNQTSMYLCASFQGNTEAFFGQGTRLTVV.

This chain links TRBV4-1 with TRBJ1-2; TRBD1 is a possible D gene (5 bases). The CDR3 contains 14 residues. The V end was cut by 1 base, the J end by 5 bases, with 11 bases between. Germline CDR1 and CDR2: MGHRA and YSYEKL. DNA for the CDR3: TGCGCCAGCAGCCAAGCGGGCAGGGATTATGGCTACACCTTC. It translates to CASSQAGRDYGYTF.

In DNA form, the CDR3 reads TGCGCCAGCAGTGAGTCCCCTGTGGCGCCCCAGCATTTT. As protein: CASSESPVAPQHF. The rearrangement uses TRBV10-2 and TRBJ1-5, with D hard to call. Trimming stripped 0 bases from V and 9 bases from J, with 9 bases between. The V gene's germline CDR1 is WSHSY and CDR2 SAAADI. The CDR3 has 13 amino acids.

CDR3 loop: CASSGLGWGDEQFF. CDR3 DNA: TGTGCCAGCAGCGGCCTGGGGTGGGGTGATGAGCAGTTCTTC. The chain couples TRBV21-1 to TRBJ2-1. TRBV21-1 is deemed a pseudogene. The CDR3 spans 14 residues.

The V call is TRBV10-3, the J call TRBJ1-6; D is undetermined. CDR1 and CDR2 from the germline V gene are ENHRY and SYGVKD. The germline V and J ends were trimmed by 1 base and 0 bases, with 7 bases remaining between them. CDR3 length: 16 residues. The CDR3 nucleotides read TGTGCCATCAGTGAGTTTCCGAGCTCCTATAATTCACCCCTCCACTTT. This encodes CAISEFPSSYNSPLHF.

The chain carries TRBV9 and TRBJ1-2; no clear D gene. Germline assignment: CDR1 SGDLS and CDR2 YYNGEE. V lost 1 base to trimming and J lost 1 base, with 11 bases between them. This CDR3 is built from 15 residues. CDR3 amino acids: CASSVSQEDNYGYTF. The CDR3 DNA follows: TGTGCCAGCAGCGTATCCCAGGAGGATAACTATGGCTACACCTTC.

The chain uses TRBV27 and TRBJ1-1; TRBD1 might be the D (6 bases). The V end was cut by 6 bases, the J end by 8 bases, with 10 bases between. Germline lookup yields CDR1 MNHEY and CDR2 SMNVEV (reference sequence). The CDR3 covers 11 residues. The CDR3 sequence is CASSGTREAFF. The CDR3 coding sequence is TGTGCCAGCAGCGGGACACGGGAAGCTTTCTTT.

The chain employs TRBV6-5 and TRBJ1-1; possible D gene TRBD1, 6 bases. The V and J ends lost 7 bases and 0 bases respectively, with 12 bases between them. Looked up from germline, CDR1 is MNHEY and CDR2 is SVGAGI. CDR3 length: 14 amino acids. CDR3 nucleotide sequence: TGTGCCAGCAAAGGGGGGGGTCTGAACACTGAAGCTTTCTTT. This sequence encodes CASKGGGLNTEAFF.

CDR3 sequence reads: CASSLGQITYNEQFF. DNA for the CDR3: TGTGCCAGCAGCTTAGGACAGATTACCTACAATGAGCAGTTCTTC. The V call is TRBV7-2, the J call TRBJ2-1, with a possible D match to TRBD1 (5 bases). The CDR3 length is 15 residues. Germline values: CDR1 SGHTA, CDR2 FQGNSA. Trimming removed 1 base from V and 2 bases from J, with 9 bases in between.

The CDR3 region is CASSLRGGLNVGAFF. The DNA of the CDR3 is TGCGCCAGCAGCCTCCGGGGGGGGCTAAATGTTGGAGCTTTCTTT. This chain links TRBV5-1 with TRBJ1-1, with D maybe TRBD1 (6 bases). The V end was cut by 4 bases, the J end by 10 bases, with 23 bases between. The CDR3 consists of 15 residues. CDR1 and CDR2 from the germline V gene are SGHRS and YFSETQ.

The chain recombines TRBV27 with TRBJ1-2; D ambiguous. The CDR3 spans 15 residues. V shed 3 bases and J shed 5 bases, with 16 bases lying between them. Germline values: CDR1 MNHEY, CDR2 SMNVEV (reference sequence). The CDR3 is CASSLGGRGRYGYTF. The DNA of the CDR3 is TGTGCCAGCAGTTTGGGCGGCCGCGGCAGGTATGGCTACACCTTC.

The gene calls are TRBV15 and TRBJ1-5; TRBD1 matches 7 bases. The CDR3 is made up of 15 amino acids. V was pared by 0 bases and J by 7 bases, with 6 bases of the junction left unmatched. Per the germline V gene, CDR1 is LNHNV and CDR2 is YYDKDF (reference sequence). The CDR3 spells CATSRDGQANQPQHF. In DNA form, the CDR3 reads TGTGCCACCAGCAGAGATGGACAGGCGAACCAGCCCCAGCATTTT.

The chain combines TRBV7-9 with TRBJ1-5; D is perhaps TRBD1 (5 bases). Trimming removed 5 bases at V and 6 bases at J, with 11 bases between. This CDR3 comprises 13 residues. Per the germline V gene, CDR1 is SEHNR and CDR2 is FQNEAQ (reference sequence). The CDR3 DNA reads TGTGCCAGCAGCAAGAGCGGGACTCAGCCCCAGCATTTT. The encoded protein is CASSKSGTQPQHF. Based on the CDR3 plus reference TRBV7-9 and TRBJ1-5, the full variable domain is DTGVSQNPRHKITKRGQNVTFRCDPISEHNRLYWYRQTLGQGPEFLTYFQNEAQLEKSRLLSDRFSAERPKGSFSTLEIQRTEQGDSAMYLCASSKSGTQPQHFGDGTRLSIL.